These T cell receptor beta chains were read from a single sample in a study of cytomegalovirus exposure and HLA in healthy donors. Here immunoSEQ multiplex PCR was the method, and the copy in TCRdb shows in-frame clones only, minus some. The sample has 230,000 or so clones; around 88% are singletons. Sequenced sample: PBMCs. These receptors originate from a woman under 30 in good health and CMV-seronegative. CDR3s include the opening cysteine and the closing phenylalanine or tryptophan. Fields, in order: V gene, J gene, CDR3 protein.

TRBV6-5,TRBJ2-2,CASSYSGRANTGELFF
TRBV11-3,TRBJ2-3,CASGQGSDTQYF
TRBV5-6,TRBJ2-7,CASSPGGGHEQYF
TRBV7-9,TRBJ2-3,CASSPGRQVWSTDTQYF
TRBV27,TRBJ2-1,CASSLTSGSHGEQFF
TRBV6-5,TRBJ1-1,CASTRGRTNTEAFF
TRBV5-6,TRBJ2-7,CASSLGSGRHYEQYF
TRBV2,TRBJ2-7,CASSEGRGSSYEQYF
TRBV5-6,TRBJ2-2,CASSPGSGELFF
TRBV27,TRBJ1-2,CASSFRRDSYGYTF
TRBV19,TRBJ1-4,CASSKGLATNEKLFF
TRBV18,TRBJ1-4,CASSPVLDRENEKLFF
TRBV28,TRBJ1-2,CASITGPPLYGYTF
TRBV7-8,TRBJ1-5,CASSLARRGPAPNQPQHF
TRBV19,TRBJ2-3,CASKGGMADTQYF
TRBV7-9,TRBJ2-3,CASSFLGGDTQYF
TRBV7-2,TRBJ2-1,CASRSPRQATLWEQFF
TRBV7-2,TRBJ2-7,CASSLGSGGAYEQYF
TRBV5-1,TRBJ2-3,CASSLRLAGTDTQYF
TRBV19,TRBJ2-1,CASSMELAGPSYNEQFF
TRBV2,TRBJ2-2,CASSGGLAGGGNTGELFF
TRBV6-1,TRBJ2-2,CASSEGGEAGELFF
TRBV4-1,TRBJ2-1,CASSQNRNNEQFF
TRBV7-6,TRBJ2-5,CASRPTLAVGETQYF
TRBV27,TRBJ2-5,CASSLYAGKRETQYF
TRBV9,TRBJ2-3,CASSYNTDTQYF
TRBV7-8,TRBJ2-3,CASSFAGPTDTQYF
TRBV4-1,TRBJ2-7,CASSQDPAGVYEQYF
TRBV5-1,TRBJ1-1,CASSVGHEAFF
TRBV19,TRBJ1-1,CASCWAGGFDNTEAFF
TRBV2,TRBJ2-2,CASSPRTRNTGELFF
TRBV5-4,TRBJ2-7,CASSLGLGKTYEQYF
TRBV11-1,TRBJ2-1,CASSSRTSGSYNEQFF
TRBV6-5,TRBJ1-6,CASRGAGTYNSPLHF
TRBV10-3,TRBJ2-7,CAISELTSGMRSYEQYF
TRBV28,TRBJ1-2,CASSSGKFYGYTF
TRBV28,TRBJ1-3,CASSLQSGNTIYF
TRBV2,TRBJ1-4,CASNQVRQGLPNEKLFF
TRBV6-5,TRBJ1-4,CASSYSRGGTNEKLFF
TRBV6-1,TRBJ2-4,CASSSVRGSYIQYF
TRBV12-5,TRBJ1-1,CASGLGDRVAFF
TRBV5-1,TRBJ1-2,CASSLDRGAAYGYTF
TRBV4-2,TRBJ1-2,CASSRRGDGYTF
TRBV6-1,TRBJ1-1,CASSEMWRMNTEAFF
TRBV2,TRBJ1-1,CASSERAEYTEAFF
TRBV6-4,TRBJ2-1,CASMFDAESSYNEQFF
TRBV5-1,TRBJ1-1,CASSPLLGELNTEAFF
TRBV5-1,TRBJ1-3,CASGRYRGSGNTIYF
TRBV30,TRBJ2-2,CAWGSETANTGELFF
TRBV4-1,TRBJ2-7,CASSPTNQRFREQYF
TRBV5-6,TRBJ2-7,CASSLGVGGRYEQYF